One T cell receptor (beta chain) is described in this entry. The antigen remains undetermined. The table came from immunoSEQ multiplex PCR; TCRdb's copy has only in-frame clones and leaves some out. The sample lists approximately 160,000 clones; roughly 92% were seen once. Trimming removed 10 bases from V and 2 bases from J, with 14 bases in between. CDR3 size: 13 residues. Germline V gene lookup returns CDR1 MDHEN and CDR2 SYDVKM. This entry comes from a study of OX40 agonist ivuxolimab in advanced cancers. As for the study in general: Clinicians treated patients with ivuxolimab, an agonistic anti-OX40 (CD134) antibody. People who had prior anti-PD-1, anti-PD-L1 or anti-CTLA-4 therapy could take part, and around 40% had some.

Study conclusions and caveats: The antigen specificity of the peripheral T cells (those that were expanded) was not determined. Clones of CD4+ and CD8+ blood T cells grew by week 6 at doses of 0.1 to 3.0 mg/kg.

The rearrangement links TRBV28 to TRBJ1-1; D is unresolved. This clonotype originated in an adult with an advanced solid tumor such as melanoma, head and neck, liver or kidney cancer. The sequences come from CD4+ or CD8+ T cells sorted from blood, collected in a trial of the OX40 agonist ivuxolimab. The CDR3 DNA follows: TGTGCCACCAATTTGAGAGCTAACACTGAAGCTTTCTTT. Translation gives CATNLRANTEAFF.